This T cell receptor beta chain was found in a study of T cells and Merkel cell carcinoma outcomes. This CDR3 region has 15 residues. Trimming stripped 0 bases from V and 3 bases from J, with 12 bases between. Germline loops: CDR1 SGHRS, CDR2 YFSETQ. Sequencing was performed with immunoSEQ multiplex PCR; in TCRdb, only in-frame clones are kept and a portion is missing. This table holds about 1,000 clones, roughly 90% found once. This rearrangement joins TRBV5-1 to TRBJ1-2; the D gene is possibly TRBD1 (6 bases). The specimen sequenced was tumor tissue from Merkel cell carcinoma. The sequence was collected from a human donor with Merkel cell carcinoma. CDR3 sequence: CASSLGQVGDYGYTF. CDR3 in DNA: TGCGCCAGCAGCTTGGGACAGGTGGGGGACTATGGCTACACCTTC.